Sequencing of this T cell receptor (beta chain) was carried out in a study of T cells after somatic rescue of genetic block. V dropped 1 base and J dropped 1; count of bases not matched to a gene: 3. Germline-derived CDR1 and CDR2 are GTSNPN and SVGIG (reference sequence). The CDR3 totals 17 residues. Assay: immunoSEQ multiplex PCR; the TCRdb copy retains only in-frame clones and omits some. The table has about 15,000 clones, roughly two thirds seen once. This clonotype was sampled from a boy between 10 and 17 years old. The chain recombines TRBV30 with TRBJ2-1; 14 bases match TRBD2. Specimen: peripheral blood mononuclear cells (PBMCs). CDR3 in amino acids: CAWSGLAGGPSYNEQFF. Written as DNA, the CDR3 is TGTGCCTGGAGTGGACTAGCGGGGGGGCCGTCCTACAATGAGCAGTTCTTC.